Below, one T cell receptor beta chain is given with its context. Its specificity is unknown. The sample is drawn from a study of beta chain features in type 1 diabetes. This CDR3 is 13 amino acids long. Germline V gives CDR1 SGHNT, CDR2 YYREEE (reference sequence). Trimming took 0 bases from V and 7 from J, leaving 10 bases between them. Study findings and constraints: Shortening of TCRB CDR3s, moderate but significant, appeared in all four CD4+ subsets of Type 1 diabetes patients. Cells that show high TCR expression could be over-represented by cDNA sequencing. A greater similarity of naive, central memory and Treg TCRB repertoires was seen among patients than among healthy donors.

Reverse transcription of all isolated RNA meant that expressed TCRB transcripts were sequenced. TCRdb's table, derived via immunoSEQ multiplex PCR, lists solely in-frame clones and lacks some. The repertoire has about 930,000 clones, 17% of them found once; the top ten carry 0.023%. The single heparinised draw taken from each donor contained roughly 100 mL of blood on average. This rearrangement joins TRBV5-4 to TRBJ1-1; D gene uncertain. The TCR originated in a young woman in good health. Sequencing was performed on naive CD4+ T cells from blood. The CDR3 sequence: CASSLVSGSEAFF. DNA for the CDR3: TGTGCCAGCAGCTTGGTCTCCGGAAGTGAAGCTTTCTTT.